Detailed here is one T cell receptor beta chain. The CDR3 runs 13 residues. Germline V gene data show CDR1 as MDHEN and CDR2 as SYDVKM. V lost 9 bases and J 0 bases, leaving 11 bases between the germline ends. This entry comes from a study of blood T cell repertoires in COVID-19. Clones were sequenced by immunoSEQ multiplex PCR, and TCRdb holds only the in-frame ones, with some missing. This sample yields about 230,000 clones, of which around 78% are seen a single time; just over 2.5% belongs to the top ten. Sequenced input: peripheral blood. The TCR comes from a woman between 65 and 79 years old with active or convalescent COVID-19. The rearrangement links TRBV28 to TRBJ1-1; D gene uncertain. Written as DNA, the CDR3 is TGTGCCAGTGTAACACCCATGAACACTGAAGCTTTCTTT. It yields the protein CASVTPMNTEAFF.